This T cell receptor (beta chain) stems from a study of cytotoxic CD8 clonotypes in ibrutinib-treated CLL. Across the study: Averaging across samples gave approximately 260,000 productive templates and approximately 87,000 productive rearrangements. Study-wide results and limits: Age-matched healthy donor levels were exceeded by baseline clonality, which tracked circulating CD8+ T-cell counts. Clonality was elevated at ibrutinib response and had returned toward baseline at progression.

Assay used: immunoSEQ multiplex PCR; TCRdb lists only in-frame clones, some missing. The data show tens of thousands of clones, with approximately 68% seen just once and roughly half held by the top ten. This clone showed up just a few times. Its antigen remains unidentified. Looked up from germline, CDR1 is SGHAT and CDR2 is FQNNGV. The CDR3 runs to 14 residues. The V gene end was trimmed by 5 bases and the J gene end by 7 bases; junction bases not matched to a gene: 5. This TCR derives from a human donor with chronic lymphocytic leukemia. This rearrangement joins TRBV11-2 to TRBJ1-5; 10 nucleotides match TRBD1. The sample was PBMCs, taken after 24 months of ibrutinib treatment. CDR3 nucleotides: TGTGCCAGCAGCCTCGACAGGGGGCGGCAGCCCCAGCATTTT. Translation: CASSLDRGRQPQHF. Variable domain in full (rest from reference TRBV11-2 and TRBJ1-5): EAGVAQSPRYKIIEKRQSVAFWCNPISGHATLYWYQQILGQGPKLLIQFQNNGVVDDSQLPKDRFSAERLKGVDSTLKIQPAKLEDSAVYLCASSLDRGRQPQHFGDGTRLSIL.